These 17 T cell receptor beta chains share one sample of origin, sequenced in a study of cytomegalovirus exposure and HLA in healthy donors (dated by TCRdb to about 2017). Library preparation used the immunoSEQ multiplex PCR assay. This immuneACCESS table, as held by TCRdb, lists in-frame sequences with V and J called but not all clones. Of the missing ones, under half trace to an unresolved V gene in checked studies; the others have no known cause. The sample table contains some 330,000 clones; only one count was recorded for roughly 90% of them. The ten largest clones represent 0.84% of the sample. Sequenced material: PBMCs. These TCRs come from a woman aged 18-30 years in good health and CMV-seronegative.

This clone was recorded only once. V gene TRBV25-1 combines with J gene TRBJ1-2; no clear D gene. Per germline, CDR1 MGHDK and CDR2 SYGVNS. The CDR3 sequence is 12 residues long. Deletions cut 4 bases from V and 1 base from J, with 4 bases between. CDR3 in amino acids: CASSAGNYGYTF. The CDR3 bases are TGTGCCAGCAGTGCGGGTAACTATGGCTACACCTTC.

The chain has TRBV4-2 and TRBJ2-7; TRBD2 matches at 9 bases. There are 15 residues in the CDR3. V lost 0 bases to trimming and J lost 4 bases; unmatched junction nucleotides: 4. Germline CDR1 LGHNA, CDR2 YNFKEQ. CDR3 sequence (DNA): TGTGCCAGCAGCCAAGAAGGCAGCGGGAGGTACGAGCAGTACTTC. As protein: CASSQEGSGRYEQYF.

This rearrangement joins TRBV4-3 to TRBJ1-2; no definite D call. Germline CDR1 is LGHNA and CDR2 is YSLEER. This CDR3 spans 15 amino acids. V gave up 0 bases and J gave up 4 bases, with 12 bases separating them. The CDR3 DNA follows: TGCGCCAGCAGCCAAGATAAGGAGGGCGGCTATGGCTACACCTTC. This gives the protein CASSQDKEGGYGYTF.

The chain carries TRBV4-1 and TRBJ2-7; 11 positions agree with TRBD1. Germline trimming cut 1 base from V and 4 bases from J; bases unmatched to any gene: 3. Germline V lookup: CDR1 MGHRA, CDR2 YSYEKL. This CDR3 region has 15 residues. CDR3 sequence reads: CASSQGTGGAYEQYF. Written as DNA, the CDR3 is TGCGCCAGCAGCCAAGGGACAGGGGGCGCGTACGAGCAGTACTTC.

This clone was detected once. The CDR3, as DNA: TGTGCCAGCAGCTTAGGACTAGCGGGAACTAATGAGCAGTTCTTC. The encoded protein is CASSLGLAGTNEQFF. The chain links TRBV7-2 to TRBJ2-1; 11 bases line up with TRBD2. The germline V gene has CDR1 SGHTA and CDR2 FQGNSA. Losses at the gene ends were 1 base for V and 7 bases for J; bases not matched to a gene: 3. The CDR3 is 15 amino acids.

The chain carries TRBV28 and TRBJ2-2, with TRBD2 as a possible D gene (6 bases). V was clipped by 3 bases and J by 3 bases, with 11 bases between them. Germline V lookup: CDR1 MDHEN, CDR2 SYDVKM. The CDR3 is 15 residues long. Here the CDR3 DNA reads TGTGCCAGCAGTTTGGGCGGGGTCGACACCGGGGAGCTGTTTTTT. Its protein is CASSLGGVDTGELFF.

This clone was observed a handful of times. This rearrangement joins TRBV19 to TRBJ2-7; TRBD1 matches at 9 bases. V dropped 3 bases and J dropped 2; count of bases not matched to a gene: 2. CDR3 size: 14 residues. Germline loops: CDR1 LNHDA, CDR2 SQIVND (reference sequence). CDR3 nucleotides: TGTGCCAGTAGTATGGGGACAGGGCCCTACGAGCAGTACTTC. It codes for CASSMGTGPYEQYF.

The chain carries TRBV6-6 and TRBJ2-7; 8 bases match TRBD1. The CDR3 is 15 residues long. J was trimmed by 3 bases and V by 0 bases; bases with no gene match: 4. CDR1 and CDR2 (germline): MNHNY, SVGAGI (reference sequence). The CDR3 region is CASSYSTGALYEQYF. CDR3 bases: TGTGCCAGCAGTTACTCGACAGGGGCTCTCTACGAGCAGTACTTC.

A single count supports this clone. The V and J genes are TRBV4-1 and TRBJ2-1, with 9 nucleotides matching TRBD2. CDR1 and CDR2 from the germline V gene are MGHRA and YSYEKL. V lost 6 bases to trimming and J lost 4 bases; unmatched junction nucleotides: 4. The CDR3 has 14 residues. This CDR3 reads CASRAGGRYNEQFF. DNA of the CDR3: TGCGCCAGCAGGGCGGGAGGGCGATACAATGAGCAGTTCTTC.

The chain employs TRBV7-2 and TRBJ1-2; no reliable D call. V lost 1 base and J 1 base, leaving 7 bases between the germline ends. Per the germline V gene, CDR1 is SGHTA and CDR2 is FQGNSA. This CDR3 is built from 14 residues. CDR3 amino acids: CASSLGGLNYGYTF. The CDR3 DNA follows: TGTGCCAGCAGCTTAGGTGGACTTAACTATGGCTACACCTTC.

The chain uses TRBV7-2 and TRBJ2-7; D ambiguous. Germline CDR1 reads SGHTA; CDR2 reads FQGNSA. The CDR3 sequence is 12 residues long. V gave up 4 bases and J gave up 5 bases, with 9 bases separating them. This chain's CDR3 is CASSYKFHEQYF. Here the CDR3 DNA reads TGTGCCAGCAGCTATAAATTCCACGAGCAGTACTTC.

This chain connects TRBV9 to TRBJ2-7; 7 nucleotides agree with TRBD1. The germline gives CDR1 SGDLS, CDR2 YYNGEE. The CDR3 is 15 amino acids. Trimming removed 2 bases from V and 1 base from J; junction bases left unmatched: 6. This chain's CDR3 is CASSVLGDSSYEQYF. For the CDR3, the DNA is TGTGCCAGCAGCGTGCTGGGGGACAGTTCCTACGAGCAGTACTTC. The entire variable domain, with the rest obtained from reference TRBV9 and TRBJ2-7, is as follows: DSGVTQTPKHLITATGQRVTLRCSPRSGDLSVYWYQQSLDQGLQFLIQYYNGEERAKGNILERFSAQQFPDLHSELNLSSLELGDSALYFCASSVLGDSSYEQYFGPGTRLTVT.

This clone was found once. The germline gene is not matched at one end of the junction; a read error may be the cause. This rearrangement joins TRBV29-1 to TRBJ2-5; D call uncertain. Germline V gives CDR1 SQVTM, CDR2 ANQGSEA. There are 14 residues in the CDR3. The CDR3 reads CSVEDPRGQETQYF. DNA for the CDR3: TGCAGCGTCGAAGACCCTAGAGGCCAAGAGACCCAGTACTTC.

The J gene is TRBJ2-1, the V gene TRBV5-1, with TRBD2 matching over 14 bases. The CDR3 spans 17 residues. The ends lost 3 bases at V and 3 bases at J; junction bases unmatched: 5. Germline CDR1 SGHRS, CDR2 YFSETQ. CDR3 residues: CASSWGTSGSFYNEQFF. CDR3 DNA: TGCGCCAGCAGCTGGGGGACTAGCGGGAGTTTCTACAATGAGCAGTTCTTC. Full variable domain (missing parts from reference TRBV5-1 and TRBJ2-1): KAGVTQTPRYLIKTRGQQVTLSCSPISGHRSVSWYQQTPGQGLQFLFEYFSETQRNKGNFPGRFSGRQFSNSRSEMNVSTLELGDSALYLCASSWGTSGSFYNEQFFGPGTRLTVL.

CDR3 sequence reads: CASIKETDTYEQYF. The DNA for the CDR3 is TGTGCCAGCATAAAAGAGACAGATACCTACGAGCAGTACTTC. The chain links TRBV2 to TRBJ2-7; possible D gene TRBD1, 5 bases. CDR1 is SNHLY and CDR2 is FYNNEI in the germline V gene. This CDR3 spans 14 amino acids. V lost 7 bases and J lost 2, with 15 bases in between.

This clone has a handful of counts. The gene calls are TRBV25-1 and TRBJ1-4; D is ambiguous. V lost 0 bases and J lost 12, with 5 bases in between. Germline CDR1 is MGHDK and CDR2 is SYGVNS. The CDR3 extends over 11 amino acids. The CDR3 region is CASSEYNELFF. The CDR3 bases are TGTGCCAGCAGTGAATATAATGAACTGTTTTTT.

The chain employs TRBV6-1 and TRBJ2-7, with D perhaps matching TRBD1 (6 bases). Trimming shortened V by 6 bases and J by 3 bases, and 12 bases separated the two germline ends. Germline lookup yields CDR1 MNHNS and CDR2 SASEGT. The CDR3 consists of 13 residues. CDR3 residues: CASSRDRNYEQYF. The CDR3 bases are TGTGCCAGCAGCAGAGACAGGAACTACGAGCAGTACTTC.